This entry is about one TCR beta chain. The PCR was carried out with 60 Vbeta primers and 13 Jbeta primers. This table comes from immunoSEQ multiplex PCR, and its TCRdb copy is limited to in-frame clones, with some not included. Its table records about 200,000 clones. The CDR3 is 17 residues long. Trimming took off 2 bases at V and 2 bases at J, with 13 bases between the two ends. Germline V gene data show CDR1 as KGHSH and CDR2 as LQKENI. The entry originates in a study of cytomegalovirus exposure and HLA in healthy donors. This TCR derives from a boy aged 10-17 years in good health and CMV-seronegative. This chain joins TRBV18 and TRBJ2-6; no firm D call. Sequenced material: PBMCs. The DNA of the CDR3 is TGTGCCAGCTCACCATATGTACAATATACTGGGGCCAACGTCCTGACTTTC. The encoded protein is CASSPYVQYTGANVLTF.